This record looks at one T cell receptor (beta chain) sequence and its context. This specimen comes from a study of blood T cell repertoires in COVID-19. Turning to the study itself: The cDNA or gDNA used as material had been derived from T cells, B-cell-depleted T cells, or PBMCs.

There are 14 residues in the CDR3. Trimming removed 5 bases from V and 3 bases from J, with 13 bases in between. Germline V gives CDR1 SNHLY, CDR2 FYNNEI. Authors' processing steps: It was from reference gene primer amplification that nucleated cell counts were estimated. Assay: immunoSEQ multiplex PCR; the TCRdb copy retains only in-frame clones and omits some. The D gene and trimming were derived from the DNA, and the V and J assignments and clone size from that table. In the table there are fewer than 250,000 clones, around four fifths of which are singletons. The chain couples TRBV2 to TRBJ2-5; D is ambiguous. The sequenced sample consisted of peripheral blood. The sequence derives from a woman in her 70s with active or convalescent COVID-19. The DNA for the CDR3 is TGTGCCAGCAGTTTAATGCGAAGCAAAGAGACCCAGTACTTC. Its protein product is CASSLMRSKETQYF.